The TCR beta chain under discussion was sequenced for a study of human T cells and chemical hapten exposure. Turning to the study itself: Readings were taken at 6 days from patch tests that had applied 0.01% DPC to the upper back.

TCRdb processed the RACE reads anew with MiXCR; each CDR3 protein has one entry. The sample holds more than 60,000 distinct CDR3 sequences; about 9.4% are singletons and the top ten take 6.8%. This CDR3 is built from 13 residues. V lost 4 bases, J lost 5 bases, and 14 bases lay in between. Germline V gene lookup returns CDR1 SQVTM and CDR2 ANQGSEA. Sample time point: patch test 2, 6 weeks after DPC sensitization. The treatment denotes: therapeutic diphenylcyclopropenone sensitization with weekly scalp DPC. The chain combines TRBV29-1 with TRBJ1-2; D is undetermined. The receptor was derived from a woman aged 45 to 65 with alopecia areata. Some clones in this sample may be carry-over from other donors' samples. Sequencing was performed on whole blood, taken in connection with sensitization to the hapten diphenylcyclopropenone (DPC). CDR3 sequence reads: CSVALTAPYGYTF. CDR3 sequence (DNA): TGCAGCGTTGCTCTGACTGCTCCGTATGGCTACACCTTC.